This T cell receptor beta chain was profiled in a study of CD8+ T cells in alopecia areata. RNA was isolated and reverse transcribed to cDNA, the sequencing template. Here immunoSEQ multiplex PCR was the method, and the copy in TCRdb shows in-frame clones only, minus some. The sample yields 65,000 to 90,000 clones, roughly 47% seen once. PBMCs yielded sorted CD4+ and CD8+ T cells. This clone showed up just a few times. The CDR3 consists of 16 residues. Germline trimming cut 4 bases from V and 5 bases from J; bases unmatched to any gene: 8. Germline CDR1 and CDR2: MGHRA and YSYEKL. The rearrangement uses TRBV4-1 and TRBJ2-5; 12 bases line up with TRBD2. Material: NKG2D-high CD8+ T cells sorted from blood. The sequence was obtained from a human donor with alopecia areata. The CDR3 loop reads CASSPPLAGGSETQYF. CDR3 sequence (DNA): TGCGCCAGCAGCCCCCCACTAGCGGGAGGATCGGAGACCCAGTACTTC.